One sample yielded the 3 T cell receptor beta chains listed below, sequenced in a study of blood T cells in healthy people across ages. Alongside a J-beta primer mix, a sample-barcoded 5' primer served in a second PCR lasting 7 to 11 cycles. From the 5' RACE reads, TCRdb called clonotypes with MiXCR, one entry per CDR3 protein. The sample records about 900,000 distinct CDR3 sequences, around two thirds being singletons. Specimen: blood. All receptors derive from a man aged 25-40 years in good health.

J is TRBJ2-3 and V is TRBV6-2 or TRBV6-3; 8 bases match TRBD1. V was clipped by 8 bases and J by 5 bases; unmatched bases: 12. CDR1 and CDR2 (germline): MNHEY, SVGEGT. The CDR3 extends over 15 amino acids. The CDR3 DNA reads as TGTGCCAGCTTGCCGGACAGGGCTAATTTAGATACGCAGTATTTT. Protein product: CASLPDRANLDTQYF.

This clonotype was observed a handful of times. V usage is TRBV10-3 and J usage is TRBJ2-5; TRBD2 agrees at 12 bases. Germline V lookup: CDR1 ENHRY, CDR2 SYGVKD. J was trimmed by 9 bases and V by 3 bases; bases with no gene match: 5. This CDR3 contains 14 residues. The CDR3: CAISDASGGEAQYF. The CDR3 DNA reads as TGTGCCATCAGTGATGCTAGCGGGGGGGAGGCCCAGTACTTC.

The chain uses TRBV29-1 and TRBJ2-7, with D tentatively TRBD1 or TRBD2 (6 bases each). V was clipped by 6 bases and J by 3 bases, with 15 bases between them. The germline V gene encodes CDR1 SQVTM and CDR2 ANQGSEA. The CDR3 sequence is 13 residues long. The CDR3 DNA is TGCAGCGTGGGGGGCGACTTCTACTACGAGCAGTACTTC. This gives the protein CSVGGDFYYEQYF.